This T cell receptor beta chain came from a study of vaccination effects on CD4 cells after COVID-19. For the study at large: Two doses of BNT162b2 or mRNA-1273 vaccine were administered to participants.

Using immunoSEQ multiplex PCR, the repertoire was profiled, and TCRdb retains in-frame clones only, with some absent. Counted here are 35,000 to 50,000 clones, under 70% occurring once; the ten biggest clones make up roughly 24%. The study's findings and limits: Substantial clonal contraction characterized both infection- and vaccine-induced clones late after vaccination.

Before sequencing took place, the ViraFEST assay used viral peptide pools to expand antigen-specific CD4+ T cells. At the end of roughly 9 days of culture, CD4+ T cells were isolated. Vaccine recipients lacked prior SARS-CoV-2 infection and had negative nucleocapsid antibodies. IL-2 at 10 IU/ml and peptides at 9.5 to 10 ug/ml were added to cultured PBMC, around 2 million per well. Half the medium was swapped for IL-2 medium on days 3 and 7. Trimming left V 0 bases short and J 5 bases short, with 20 bases between. CDR1 is SGHNT and CDR2 is YENEEA in the germline V gene. This CDR3 has 18 residues. Note on this clone: Its specificity is not known.

The chain combines TRBV11-3 with TRBJ2-1; TRBD1 might be the D (6 bases). The sample was CD4+ T cells from PBMCs cultured with HCoV-OC43 spike peptides, taken before COVID-19 vaccination. Stated subset: HCoV-OC43 spike overlapping peptide pool stimulation. This clonotype originated in a human donor who received a COVID-19 vaccine. The CDR3: CASSLESWGTRQNNEQFF. The DNA for the CDR3 is TGTGCCAGCAGCTTAGAAAGCTGGGGGACAAGGCAAAACAATGAGCAGTTCTTC. Looking up the rest from reference TRBV11-3 and TRBJ2-1 gives the full variable domain: EAGVVQSPRYKIIEKKQPVAFWCNPISGHNTLYWYLQNLGQGPELLIRYENEEAVDDSQLPKDRFSAERLKGVDSTLKIQPAELGDSAVYLCASSLESWGTRQNNEQFFGPGTRLTVL.